The T cell receptor beta chain under discussion was sequenced for a study of cytomegalovirus exposure and HLA in healthy donors (TCRdb year 2017). Background for the entire study: In an earlier analysis of under 750 of the donors, about 260 Gb of sequence data and approximately 120 million unique TCR beta sequences from about 180 million T cells were reported. Typing coverage differed by locus: A, B, C, DRB1 and DQB1 were typed in about 620-630 donors, DQA1 in about 500, DPA1 in 600 to 610, and DPB1 in 472. All discovery cohort repertoires had been generated on a single sequencing platform. Among over 350 genotyped donors of the cohort, an average of around 240,000 unique TCR beta nucleotide sequences were sequenced per donor, around 20% of them non-productive. HLA typing covered class I and class II loci at four-digit resolution. Of the roughly 400 genotyped donors, 65% to 90% were placed in the genetic ancestry cluster associated with self-reported Caucasian donors. A later genetic analysis used genome-wide SNP genotypes for about 65% of the roughly 700 donors, treating that subset as a discovery cohort. Besides the first cohort of under 700 subjects, a separate validation cohort made up of roughly 120 different subjects was used. Roughly 300 gigabases of sequencing data and approximately 93 million unique TCR sequences were included in an early release covering roughly 700 HLA-typed donors. The study aimed to test whether cataloging public T cell receptors could reveal signatures of past pathogen exposure. Donor age, sex, ethnicity and CMV serostatus were collected together with the repertoire data. Rather than drawing on any new phenotypic data, the later analysis identified candidate immune exposures from TCR beta sequences and the way those sequences occurred across donors. Several DR-DQ haplotypes were treated as single units for association and clustering because of strong linkage in the cohort. The study combined high-throughput TCR immunosequencing, statistical association of individual TCRs with disease status, and machine learning to predict cytomegalovirus infection status. The study profiled the T cell repertoires of 500 to 800 subjects by immunosequencing and related them to cytomegalovirus serostatus. An earlier analysis of fewer than 700 of the donors applied high-throughput TCR beta sequencing to assess whether each TCR beta V gene segment acted as functional or pseudogenic. To study patterns of TCR occurrence, a later analysis re-analyzed previously published TCR beta repertoires from just over 650 donors and added high-resolution HLA genotyping. Overall study outcomes, separate from this receptor: In this cohort, only TCR beta chains were sequenced, and detectable features were limited by the absence of alpha or paired-chain data. Because HLA typing was missing for some donors at each locus, association tests included only the typed subset. In a later analysis, HLA-associated TCR beta chains were found to be more clonally expanded and to have lower generation probabilities than equally common non-associated chains. According to a later analysis, TCR association rates differed among HLA loci, with DRB1 alleles showing the most associated TCRs and HLA-C alleles showing the fewest. The study gave a list of over 150 TCR beta chains associated with cytomegalovirus. A group of highly shared sequence variants was considered likely to be a technical artifact of the sequencing pipeline. A further reported finding was that TCR beta sequences accurately predicted the HLA-A and HLA-B alleles for most subjects in the first cohort. The classifier was reported to diagnose cytomegalovirus status with high specificity and sensitivity in both the original cohort and the validation cohort. In a later genetic analysis, a missense DCLRE1C variant was associated with V-gene and J-gene trimming of TCR beta chains, and the association was replicated in an independent cohort. Linkage disequilibrium might explain the correlated functional status among segregating V segments, but an unknown experimental factor could not be excluded. Because counts were too low, roughly 17 rarely observed V segments, including chromosome 9 orphons, were left out of the earlier analysis of a few hundred of the donors. A few of the identified cytomegalovirus-associated TCR beta chains were confirmed in vitro to be specific for cytomegalovirus antigens. A later analysis found that most CMV-associated TCR beta chains appeared HLA-restricted, with HLA associations seemingly driven largely by CMV exposure. When HLA alleles, especially DR and DQ, strongly co-occurred, attributing TCR associations to individual alleles was difficult. A later genetic analysis reported fewer N-insertions in productive TCRs among donors in an Asian-associated ancestry cluster than the approximately 700-donor mean. It was suggested by the authors that the approach could potentially be generalized to other disease states and immunological phenotypes. Some IMGT-functional V segments, including TRBV6-2 and TRBV6-3, could not be distinguished by the 87-base-pair reads and were therefore excluded. Roughly uniform sequencing depth across donors was assumed in presence/absence analyses, although this assumption may not hold. Most TCR sequences were observed very rarely across donors, whereas some public TCRs were present in many individuals. Broadly in line with IMGT annotations, most TCR beta V segments showed up in productive rearrangements about 90% or about 30% of the time in an earlier analysis of 450 to 750 of the donors. In a later analysis, 15,000 to 20,000 TCR beta sequences were associated with specific HLA alleles at a false discovery rate of 0.05. CMV serostatus was the only immune exposure information available for the cohort. According to a later analysis, parvovirus B19, influenza, CMV and Epstein-Barr virus appeared linked to several top co-occurrence clusters.

The cohort consisted of 600 to 750 healthy bone marrow donors. All cohort members were sampled while nominally healthy, although unrecorded immune exposures were likely present. The donor tested CMV seropositive, placing the donor among the 289 seropositive members of the cohort. Each donor provided a peripheral blood sample, and peripheral blood mononuclear cells were used for TCR beta sequencing. The Qiagen DNeasy Blood Extraction Kit was used to extract genomic DNA from the blood cell samples. Libraries were constructed by the immunoSEQ multiplex PCR assay. For the multiplex PCR, a mixture combining 60 forward primers for TCR Vbeta segments and 13 reverse primers for TCR Jbeta segments was used. A multiplex PCR assay on genomic DNA amplified the CDR3 region of rearranged TCR beta genes. The Illumina HiSeq System was used to sequence the amplified TCR beta libraries as 87-base-pair reads. On the authors' methods: Across the roughly 700 repertoires, a later analysis counted approximately 83 million unique TCR beta chains, roughly 11 million of which were shared by at least two donors. To remove PCR and sequencing errors, raw reads were error-corrected and collapsed into unique sequences using a nearest-neighbor algorithm that merged closely related sequences. Alignment of CDR3 sequences to IMGT reference sequences was used to assign V, D and J gene segments. For a sequence to be retained, at least a six-nucleotide match to both a V gene segment and a J gene segment was required. Rearrangements were classified as productive when the CDR3 lacked stop codons and remained in frame with V and J, and all other rearrangements were classified as non-productive. CDR3 was defined according to IMGT convention as the region running from the second conserved V-encoded cysteine to the conserved J-encoded phenylalanine. Sequences without an unambiguous match to a single V gene segment were excluded from the earlier analysis of several hundred of the donors. In an earlier analysis of approximately 610 of the donors, V segments were called functional above 56.7% productive rearrangements and were called segregating when the between-donor standard deviation exceeded 5%. A statistical classification framework was built for diagnosing cytomegalovirus status from the catalog of TCR beta chain sequences. In a later analysis, TCR nucleotide sequences were compared against IMGT/GENE-DB human TR gene sequences so that V and J genes could be assigned. In a later analysis, CDR3 sequences and most-parsimonious VDJ recombination scenarios were assigned using the TCRdist pipeline. A later analysis defined each TCR beta chain by its CDR3 amino acid sequence plus V-gene family, and excluded reads lacking a unique V-gene family. As a way to deal with suspected cross-contamination and a sequencing artifact, a later analysis dropped 500 to 700 nucleotide sequences that were highly shared and had low generation probability. In a later analysis, a clonal expansion index was calculated for each public chain from normalized within-repertoire ranks of inferred template counts. A later analysis computed generation probabilities with a VDJ recombination model fitted to out-of-frame rearrangements, and checked the results against IGoR. Hypergeometric tests were used in a later analysis to score TCR-TCR, TCR-HLA and TCR-CMV co-occurrence, with a repertoire-size bias correction applied to the TCR pairs. In a later analysis, false discovery rates were estimated by permuting HLA or CMV assignments 20 times. In a later analysis, co-occurring TCRs were grouped using DBSCAN, with TCRdist sequence similarity added in when clustering inside HLA-allele-positive subsets. For co-occurrence clustering, repertoires with fewer than 30,000 or more than 120,000 public chains were excluded, along with 5 or 6 repertoires with anomalous nucleotide sharing. Imported from immuneACCESS, the table was reduced by TCRdb to in-frame sequences with V and J called. These copies leave out some clones; in studies compared against another copy, an unresolved V gene accounts for under half, and the cause of the remainder is not known. D and trimming were read from the DNA, whereas the V and J calls and clone size are those reported in that table. The sample's own table lists 53,000 or so clones. Of the sample, around 5.6% falls within the top ten clones.

Its CDR3 holds 14 amino acids, cysteine through phenylalanine. Only the CDR3 part of the read is kept: 42 bases, read in frame from the first base. V lost 7 bases and J lost 4 bases; the stretch between them is 13 bases long. The germline V gene specifies SNHLY as CDR1 and FYNNEI as CDR2. Comments on this clone: There is no known antigen for this receptor.

The sample was PBMCs. Recombination linked TRBV2 to TRBJ2-2, with a tentative D gene TRBD1 over 6 matching bases. The source is a male donor in good health and CMV-seropositive. The CDR3 protein: CASTDGTTTGELFF. The sequenced DNA is TGTGCCAGCACGGACGGGACAACCACCGGGGAGCTGTTTTTT.